This is a list of T cell receptor beta chains from one sample in a study of blood T cell repertoires in COVID-19. Clones were read by immunoSEQ multiplex PCR, and TCRdb kept only the in-frame ones, dropping some. This sample has some 40,000 clones, with 88% found just once. Sequences were obtained from peripheral blood. The receptors derive from a human donor in a cohort sampled during active COVID-19. CDR3s include the opening cysteine and the closing phenylalanine or tryptophan. The order of the fields is V gene, J gene, D gene, CDR3 length, clone size, CDR3 protein, CDR3 DNA. A D gene is named only where the DNA matches it firmly. Size tells how often a clone was seen (once, few, many) or the class of an expanded clone, and some rows leave it out.

V: TRBV28; J: TRBJ2-7; D: .; length: 15; size: .; CDR3: CASSPQTPAAYEQYF; DNA: TGTGCCAGCAGCCCACAGACACCGGCTGCCTACGAGCAGTACTTC
V: TRBV5-1; J: TRBJ1-5; D: TRBD1; length: 17; size: .; CDR3: CASSLTMVQGARQPQHF; DNA: TGCGCCAGCAGCTTGACGATGGTACAGGGGGCTCGGCAGCCCCAGCATTTT
V: TRBV4-3; J: TRBJ2-7; D: TRBD1; length: 17; size: .; CDR3: CASSSQPRRQGMYEQYF; DNA: TGCGCCAGCAGCTCGCAGCCCCGGAGACAGGGGATGTACGAGCAGTACTTC
V: TRBV19; J: TRBJ1-2; D: TRBD1; length: 16; size: .; CDR3: CASSLKYRGTNYGYTF; DNA: TGTGCCAGTAGTCTAAAATACAGGGGGACTAACTATGGCTACACCTTC
V: TRBV4-2; J: TRBJ1-1; D: .; length: 15; size: once; CDR3: CASSQDPLPGAEAFF; DNA: TGTGCCAGCAGCCAAGATCCCCTTCCCGGGGCTGAAGCTTTCTTT
V: TRBV19; J: TRBJ1-6; D: .; length: 15; size: once; CDR3: CASSDRDSLFSPLHF; DNA: TGTGCCAGTAGCGACCGTGACAGCCTTTTTTCACCCCTCCACTTT
V: TRBV7-6; J: TRBJ2-5; D: TRBD2; length: 18; size: .; CDR3: CASSSRTSGRLAEETQYF; DNA: TGTGCCAGCAGCTCCCGGACTAGCGGGAGACTCGCGGAAGAGACCCAGTACTTC
V: TRBV5-5; J: TRBJ1-5; D: .; length: 14; size: .; CDR3: CASSLETRGLPQHF; DNA: TGTGCCAGCAGCTTGGAGACTCGCGGTTTGCCCCAGCATTTT
V: TRBV15; J: TRBJ1-2; D: TRBD1; length: 15; size: once; CDR3: CATSKRDRGNYGYTF; DNA: TGTGCCACCAGCAAACGGGACAGGGGGAACTATGGCTACACCTTC
V: TRBV25-1; J: TRBJ1-1; D: .; length: 12; size: .; CDR3: CAAGTVNTEAFF; DNA: TGTGCTGCGGGTACGGTGAACACTGAAGCTTTCTTT
V: TRBV4-3; J: TRBJ2-3; D: .; length: 14; size: .; CDR3: CASSQEGRGKTQYF; DNA: TGCGCCAGCAGCCAAGAGGGAAGGGGAAAGACGCAGTATTTT
V: TRBV7-9; J: TRBJ2-1; D: TRBD2; length: 15; size: .; CDR3: CASSLKRGTYNEQFF; DNA: TGTGCCAGCAGCCTAAAGCGGGGTACCTACAATGAGCAGTTCTTC
V: TRBV5-5; J: TRBJ1-6; D: .; length: 17; size: few; CDR3: CASSPGQHSSYNSPLHF; DNA: TGTGCCAGCAGCCCCGGCCAACACAGCTCCTATAATTCACCCCTCCACTTT
V: TRBV28; J: TRBJ1-4; D: .; length: 15; size: .; CDR3: CASSRGGAANEKLFF; DNA: TGTGCCAGCAGCCGAGGGGGGGCTGCTAATGAAAAACTGTTTTTT
V: TRBV10-3; J: TRBJ1-2; D: .; length: 15; size: .; CDR3: CAINTQGIENYGYTF; DNA: TGTGCCATCAACACCCAGGGAATCGAGAACTATGGCTACACCTTC
V: TRBV2; J: TRBJ2-1; D: .; length: 14; size: .; CDR3: CASSDQGPRNEQFF; DNA: TGTGCCAGCAGTGACCAGGGGCCCCGCAATGAGCAGTTCTTC
V: TRBV5-4; J: TRBJ1-6; D: .; length: 14; size: .; CDR3: CASSFGGAGSPLHF; DNA: TGTGCCAGCAGCTTTGGGGGGGCAGGTTCACCCCTCCACTTT
V: TRBV3-1/TRBV3-2; J: TRBJ2-5; D: .; length: 15; size: .; CDR3: CASSQETSGQETQYF; DNA: TGTGCCAGCAGCCAAGAAACAAGCGGACAAGAGACCCAGTACTTC
V: TRBV30; J: TRBJ2-7; D: TRBD1; length: 12; size: .; CDR3: CALTGGSYEQYF; DNA: TGTGCTCTAACAGGGGGATCCTACGAGCAGTACTTC
V: TRBV2; J: TRBJ1-4; D: TRBD1; length: 14; size: .; CDR3: CASRVEGASEKLFF; DNA: TGTGCCAGCCGCGTCGAGGGGGCGAGTGAAAAACTGTTTTTT
V: TRBV7-3; J: TRBJ2-6; D: TRBD2; length: 18; size: .; CDR3: CASSSQPGLVPGANVLTF; DNA: TGTGCCAGCAGCTCCCAACCGGGACTAGTACCCGGGGCCAACGTCCTGACTTTC
V: TRBV28; J: TRBJ2-2; D: TRBD2; length: 16; size: few; CDR3: CASFTGGVGLAGELFF; DNA: TGTGCCAGCTTCACCGGGGGGGTCGGGTTAGCCGGGGAGCTGTTTTTT
V: TRBV21-1; J: TRBJ1-5; D: .; length: 16; size: once; CDR3: CASSTGRGDNNQPQHF; DNA: TGTGCCAGCAGCACTGGGAGGGGGGACAACAATCAGCCCCAGCATTTT
V: TRBV15; J: TRBJ1-5; D: TRBD1; length: 18; size: .; CDR3: CATSIGQGARVSNQPQHF; DNA: TGTGCCACCAGCATAGGGCAGGGGGCCAGAGTGAGCAATCAGCCCCAGCATTTT
V: TRBV19; J: TRBJ1-4; D: .; length: 15; size: .; CDR3: CASSMELATNEKLFF; DNA: TGTGCCAGTAGTATGGAGCTAGCAACTAATGAAAAACTGTTTTTT
V: TRBV15; J: TRBJ2-5; D: .; length: 11; size: .; CDR3: CATSSEETQYF; DNA: TGTGCCACCAGTAGCGAGGAGACCCAGTACTTC
V: TRBV4-1; J: TRBJ2-7; D: TRBD2; length: 18; size: .; CDR3: CASSQVVTSGHSRYEQYF; DNA: TGCGCCAGCAGCCAAGTAGTTACTAGCGGGCATTCACGGTACGAGCAGTACTTC
V: TRBV6-5; J: TRBJ1-2; D: TRBD1; length: 13; size: .; CDR3: CASSQTGVYGYTF; DNA: TGTGCCAGCAGTCAAACAGGGGTATATGGCTACACCTTC
V: TRBV7-3; J: TRBJ2-5; D: .; length: 13; size: .; CDR3: CASSSTNQETQYF; DNA: TGTGCCAGCAGCTCCACTAACCAAGAGACCCAGTACTTC
V: TRBV6-1; J: TRBJ1-6; D: TRBD1; length: 15; size: .; CDR3: CASKTGGRGNSPLHF; DNA: TGTGCCAGCAAGACAGGGGGCCGGGGTAATTCACCCCTCCACTTT
V: TRBV5-1; J: TRBJ2-7; D: TRBD1; length: 16; size: .; CDR3: CASSPYSDRGGYEQYF; DNA: TGCGCCAGCAGCCCGTACTCGGACAGGGGAGGCTACGAGCAGTACTTC
V: TRBV19; J: TRBJ1-1; D: .; length: 14; size: few; CDR3: CASSIGGGRTEAFF; DNA: TGTGCCAGTAGTATCGGGGGGGGACGCACTGAAGCTTTCTTT
V: TRBV28; J: TRBJ1-4; D: .; length: 15; size: .; CDR3: CASSRETGRNEKLFF; DNA: TGTGCCAGCAGCCGAGAGACAGGCCGTAATGAAAAACTGTTTTTT
V: TRBV5-1; J: TRBJ2-1; D: TRBD2; length: 15; size: .; CDR3: CASSTSGSTYNEQFF; DNA: TGCGCCAGCAGCACTAGCGGGAGTACGTACAATGAGCAGTTCTTC
V: TRBV7-9; J: TRBJ2-2; D: TRBD1; length: 15; size: .; CDR3: CASSKRQGITGELFF; DNA: TGTGCCAGCAGTAAGAGACAGGGTATTACCGGGGAGCTGTTTTTT
V: TRBV2; J: TRBJ1-1; D: TRBD1; length: 15; size: .; CDR3: CASGAIQGAHTEAFF; DNA: TGTGCCAGCGGTGCTATCCAGGGGGCGCACACTGAAGCTTTCTTT
V: TRBV6-5; J: TRBJ1-4; D: TRBD1; length: 14; size: .; CDR3: CASSYLGGKEKLFF; DNA: TGTGCCAGCAGTTACTTAGGGGGCAAGGAAAAACTGTTTTTT
V: TRBV2; J: TRBJ2-7; D: TRBD1; length: 14; size: .; CDR3: CASSQDRGGDEQYF; DNA: TGTGCCAGCAGTCAGGACAGGGGTGGGGACGAGCAGTACTTC
V: TRBV6-5; J: TRBJ1-1; D: TRBD1; length: 14; size: .; CDR3: CASFYRGRFSEAFF; DNA: TGTGCCAGCTTTTACAGGGGGCGTTTCTCTGAAGCTTTCTTT
V: TRBV7-9; J: TRBJ1-2; D: .; length: 14; size: .; CDR3: CASSLVGAGDGYTF; DNA: TGTGCCAGCAGCTTAGTTGGGGCAGGGGATGGCTACACCTTC
V: TRBV9; J: TRBJ1-1; D: .; length: 13; size: .; CDR3: CASSARVNTEAFF; DNA: TGTGCCAGCAGCGCACGGGTGAACACTGAAGCTTTCTTT
V: TRBV24-1; J: TRBJ1-4; D: TRBD1; length: 17; size: once; CDR3: CATSGGTGATEGEKLFF; DNA: TGTGCCACCAGTGGTGGGACAGGGGCGACGGAGGGTGAAAAACTGTTTTTT
V: TRBV19; J: TRBJ1-1; D: TRBD1; length: 14; size: .; CDR3: CASSITAGGTEAFF; DNA: TGTGCCAGTAGTATAACGGCAGGGGGCACTGAAGCTTTCTTT
V: TRBV19; J: TRBJ2-1; D: .; length: 15; size: .; CDR3: CASSIWLDSVDEQFF; DNA: TGTGCCAGTAGTATATGGCTAGATTCTGTTGATGAGCAGTTCTTC
V: TRBV5-8; J: TRBJ1-2; D: .; length: 15; size: .; CDR3: CASSLQASPIYGYTF; DNA: TGTGCCAGCAGCTTACAGGCTTCCCCGATCTATGGCTACACCTTC
V: TRBV6-2/TRBV6-3; J: TRBJ2-5; D: TRBD2; length: 15; size: .; CDR3: CASSYLTSGKETQYF; DNA: TGTGCCAGCAGTTACTTAACTAGCGGCAAAGAGACCCAGTACTTC
V: TRBV30; J: TRBJ2-3; D: .; length: 11; size: .; CDR3: CAWSHSDTQYF; DNA: TGTGCCTGGAGTCATTCAGATACGCAGTATTTT
V: TRBV6-5; J: TRBJ2-5; D: TRBD2; length: 15; size: .; CDR3: CASSYRSGGKETQYF; DNA: TGTGCCAGCAGTTACCGTTCGGGGGGAAAAGAGACCCAGTACTTC
V: TRBV18; J: TRBJ2-2; D: .; length: 13; size: .; CDR3: CASSPSMSGELFF; DNA: TGTGCCAGCTCACCATCTATGTCCGGGGAGCTGTTTTTT
V: TRBV7-2; J: TRBJ2-7; D: TRBD1; length: 16; size: once; CDR3: CASSYIRGQGTYEQYF; DNA: TGTGCCAGCAGCTACATAAGGGGACAGGGGACCTACGAGCAGTACTTC
V: TRBV30; J: TRBJ1-5; D: TRBD1; length: 15; size: .; CDR3: CAWSAGGHSNQPQHF; DNA: TGTGCCTGGAGTGCAGGGGGCCATAGCAATCAGCCCCAGCATTTT
V: TRBV28; J: TRBJ2-4; D: .; length: 16; size: .; CDR3: CASSSTRGHLKNIQYF; DNA: TGTGCCAGCAGTTCGACGAGGGGACACCTCAAAAACATTCAGTACTTC
V: TRBV19; J: TRBJ2-2; D: TRBD2; length: 16; size: .; CDR3: CASRRLAGGPTGELFF; DNA: TGTGCCAGTAGGAGACTAGCGGGGGGACCCACCGGGGAGCTGTTTTTT
V: TRBV5-8; J: TRBJ1-6; D: .; length: 12; size: .; CDR3: CASRVVNSPLHF; DNA: TGTGCCAGCAGGGTAGTTAATTCACCCCTCCACTTT
V: TRBV3-1/TRBV3-2; J: TRBJ2-1; D: TRBD2; length: 18; size: once; CDR3: CASSEGTSGTMSYNEQFF; DNA: TGTGCCAGCAGCGAGGGGACTAGCGGGACCATGTCGTACAATGAGCAGTTCTTC